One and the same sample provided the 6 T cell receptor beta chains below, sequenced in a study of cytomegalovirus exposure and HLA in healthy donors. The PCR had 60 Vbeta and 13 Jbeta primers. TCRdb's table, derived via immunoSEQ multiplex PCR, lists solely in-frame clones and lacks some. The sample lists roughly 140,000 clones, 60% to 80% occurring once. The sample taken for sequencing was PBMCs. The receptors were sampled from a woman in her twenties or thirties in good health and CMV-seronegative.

The CDR3 loop is CASSGQGYTGELFF. The CDR3 DNA sequence: TGTGCCAGCAGTGGACAGGGGTACACCGGGGAGCTGTTTTTT. V gene TRBV5-4 combines with J gene TRBJ2-2; 9 positions match TRBD1. The germline CDR1 and CDR2 sequences are SGHNT and YYREEE (reference sequence). Trimming cost V 5 bases and J 3 bases; bases outside gene matches: 2. The CDR3 contains 14 residues.

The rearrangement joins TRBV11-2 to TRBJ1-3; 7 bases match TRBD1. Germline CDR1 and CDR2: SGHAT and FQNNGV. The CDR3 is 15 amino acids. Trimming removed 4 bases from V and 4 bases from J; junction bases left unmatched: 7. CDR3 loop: CASSSQTGRGNTIYF. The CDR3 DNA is TGTGCCAGCAGCTCCCAGACAGGGAGAGGAAACACCATATATTTT. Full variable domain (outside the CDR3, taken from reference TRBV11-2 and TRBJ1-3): EAGVAQSPRYKIIEKRQSVAFWCNPISGHATLYWYQQILGQGPKLLIQFQNNGVVDDSQLPKDRFSAERLKGVDSTLKIQPAKLEDSAVYLCASSSQTGRGNTIYFGEGSWLTVV.

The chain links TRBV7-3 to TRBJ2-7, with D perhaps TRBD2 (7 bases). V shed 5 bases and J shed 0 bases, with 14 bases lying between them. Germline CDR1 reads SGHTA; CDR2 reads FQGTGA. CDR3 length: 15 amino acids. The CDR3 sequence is CASSLRGGGSYEQYF. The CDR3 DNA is TGTGCCAGCAGCCTTCGGGGAGGGGGCTCCTACGAGCAGTACTTC.

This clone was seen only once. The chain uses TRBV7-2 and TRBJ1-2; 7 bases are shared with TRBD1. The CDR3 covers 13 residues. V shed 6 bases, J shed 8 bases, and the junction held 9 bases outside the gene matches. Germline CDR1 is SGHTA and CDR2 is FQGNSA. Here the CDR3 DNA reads TGTGCCAGCAGACAGGGGCAGGGGACAGGCTACACCTTC. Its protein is CASRQGQGTGYTF.

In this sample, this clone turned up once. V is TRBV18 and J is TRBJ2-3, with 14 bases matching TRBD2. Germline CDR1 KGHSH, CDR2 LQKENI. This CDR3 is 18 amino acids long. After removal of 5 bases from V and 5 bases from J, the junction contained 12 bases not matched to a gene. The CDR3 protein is CASSNGTSGGPSGDTQYF. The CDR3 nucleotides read TGTGCCAGCTCAAACGGGACTAGCGGGGGCCCCAGTGGAGATACGCAGTATTTT. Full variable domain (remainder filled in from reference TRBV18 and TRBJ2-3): NAGVMQNPRHLVRRRGQEARLRCSPMKGHSHVYWYRQLPEEGLKFMVYLQKENIIDESGMPKERFSAEFPKEGPSILRIQQVVRGDSAAYFCASSNGTSGGPSGDTQYFGPGTRLTVL.

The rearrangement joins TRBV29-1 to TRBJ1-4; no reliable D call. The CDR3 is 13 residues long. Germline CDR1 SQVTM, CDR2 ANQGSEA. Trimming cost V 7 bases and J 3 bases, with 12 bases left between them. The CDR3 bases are TGCAGCGGGCTGACATATTCTAATGAAAAACTGTTTTTT. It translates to CSGLTYSNEKLFF.